A selection of T cell receptor beta chains follows, all from one sample in a study of blood T cell repertoires in COVID-19. Profiling relied on immunoSEQ multiplex PCR, and the TCRdb table lists in-frame clones only, not all of them. The profile shows under 35,000 clones, roughly 85% of them singletons. The sample was peripheral blood. The receptors were sampled from a human donor in a cohort sampled during active COVID-19. CDR3s include the opening cysteine and the closing phenylalanine or tryptophan.

TRBV25-1,TRBJ2-1,CASSGVAGDLYNEQFF
TRBV7-7,TRBJ2-1,CASATGTGTNNEQFF
TRBV5-1,TRBJ1-1,CASSLRTGGENTEAFF
TRBV14,TRBJ2-1,CASSQDVGRPPNNEQFF
TRBV2,TRBJ1-2,CASSEARPGQGAGYTF
TRBV7-8,TRBJ1-4,CASSLGGQGATNEKLFF
TRBV10-1,TRBJ2-5,CASSRDSQETQYF
TRBV7-8,TRBJ1-2,CASSLGGAYGYTF
TRBV3-1/TRBV3-2,TRBJ2-7,CASSQSQGYEQYF
TRBV30,TRBJ2-7,CAWSVPPQGYEQYF
TRBV19,TRBJ1-6,CASIGGSYNSPLHF